This T cell receptor (beta chain) was observed in a study of T cell responses to AZD1222 COVID-19 vaccine. TCRdb's table, derived via immunoSEQ multiplex PCR, lists solely in-frame clones and lacks some. The table shows around 140,000 clones, with approximately 88% occurring only once. The source material was peripheral blood, sampled on day 0 of AZD1222 vaccination. This clonotype originated in an adult in good health.

The CDR3 region is CASSYGAEYEQYF. CDR3 nucleotide sequence: TGTGCCAGCAGTTACGGGGCTGAATACGAGCAGTACTTC. This rearrangement joins TRBV6-6 to TRBJ2-7, with a tentative D call TRBD1 (5 bases). Per the germline V gene, CDR1 is MNHNY and CDR2 is SVGAGI (reference sequence). The CDR3 contains 13 residues. The V end lost 2 bases, the J end lost 4 bases, and 9 bases lay between the germline ends.